This T cell receptor beta chain was captured in a study of graft-versus-host responses after intestinal transplantation. Overall study context: Among the recipients, all got anti-thymocyte globulin induction and then tacrolimus and steroids for around 3 years. Regarding the study as a whole: GvH clones were found in recipient marrow; some appeared first in ileum or blood. After transplant, early declines in HvG clones were associated with peak levels of circulating GvH clones.

Sequencing used immunoSEQ multiplex PCR; TCRdb keeps in-frame clones, though not all of them. The table has approximately 15,000 clones, 80% to 90% seen once. This CDR3 spans 16 amino acids. With 0 bases removed from V and 4 bases from J, the gap between germline ends came to 15 bases. Germline V gives CDR1 MNHNS, CDR2 SASEGT. Points on this clone: Its target is not known.

The rearrangement links TRBV6-1 to TRBJ1-2, with a possible D match to TRBD1 (5 bases). This specimen was PBMCs, taken around 110 days after intestinal transplant. This sequence was found in a human patient who received an intestinal transplant, so some T cells may come from the graft donor. DNA of the CDR3: TGTGCCAGCAGTGAAGCGCGTCTGCCAGGGATCTATGGCTACACCTTC. Translating gives CASSEARLPGIYGYTF.